This T cell receptor beta chain was recovered during a study of Tregs in tolerant kidney transplant recipients. Study-wide results and caveats: Donor-specific Treg expansion exceeded global Treg expansion in tolerant patients, suggesting antigen drive. Tregs expanded with activated donor B cells seemed most donor-specific. Changing PCR primers prevented nucleotide comparison between some patients' samples.

Thawed PBMCs were FACS-sorted into unstimulated CD4+CD25+CD127- regulatory T cells, CD4+CD25- non-regulatory cells, CD4 and CD8 cells. Germline V gene data show CDR1 as SGHTA and CDR2 as FQGTGA. CDR3 length equals 12 residues. V was cut by 3 bases and J by 5 bases, with 8 bases left in between. Sequencing was performed with immunoSEQ multiplex PCR; in TCRdb, only in-frame clones are kept and a portion is missing. The sample carries tens of thousands of clones, 95% to 98% recorded once. About this clone itself: The antigen is unknown.

The chain has TRBV7-3 and TRBJ2-7, with D uncertain. The starting material was CD4+ T cells from blood, obtained before the transplant. This clonotype originated in a human donor who received a combined kidney and bone marrow transplant. The CDR3 DNA follows: TGTGCCAGCAGCTTTAACATAAACGAGCAGTACTTC. It specifies CASSFNINEQYF.